Presented here are 18 T cell receptor beta chains from one specimen sequenced in a study of cytomegalovirus exposure and HLA in healthy donors. Generated by immunoSEQ multiplex PCR, the TCRdb table keeps only in-frame clones and is missing some. The data show some 160,000 clones, more than 70% seen once. The sequencing input was PBMCs. All receptors derive from a man younger than 35 in good health and CMV-seronegative.

The rearrangement links TRBV27 to TRBJ2-3; D unresolved. CDR1 is MNHEY, CDR2 SMNVEV, per germline (reference sequence). The CDR3 sequence is 12 residues long. Deletions cut 6 bases from V and 1 base from J, with 5 bases between. The CDR3 DNA follows: TGTGCCAGCAGCACGGGCACAGATACGCAGTATTTT. It specifies CASSTGTDTQYF.

The CDR3 loop is CASSETGGGAKLYEQYF. In DNA, the CDR3 is TGCGCCAGCAGTGAGACTGGGGGGGGCGCGAAGCTCTACGAGCAGTACTTC. The chain has TRBV10-2 and TRBJ2-7; TRBD2 is a possible D gene (7 bases). Trimming removed 2 bases from V and 3 bases from J, with 20 bases in between. Germline CDR1 and CDR2: WSHSY and SAAADI. The CDR3 loop spans 17 amino acids.

The gene calls are TRBV5-1 and TRBJ2-3; tentative D call: TRBD2 (5 bases). The V end was cut by 3 bases, the J end by 0 bases, with 11 bases between. Germline values: CDR1 SGHRS, CDR2 YFSETQ. This CDR3 is 15 amino acids long. Here the CDR3 DNA reads TGCGCCAGCAGCTCGGACTGGCCTAGCACAGATACGCAGTATTTT. This translates into CASSSDWPSTDTQYF.

The chain recombines TRBV4-1 with TRBJ2-3; perhaps TRBD2 as D (6 bases). V was trimmed by 4 bases and J by 1 base, leaving 9 bases between them. Germline lookup yields CDR1 MGHRA and CDR2 YSYEKL. The CDR3 covers 14 residues. CDR3 region: CASSLASGTDTQYF. The DNA of the CDR3 is TGCGCCAGCAGCCTTGCTAGCGGCACAGATACGCAGTATTTT.

The genes are TRBV28 and TRBJ2-1; D ambiguous. This CDR3 spans 15 amino acids. V lost 5 bases and J lost 2, with 13 bases in between. Germline V gene lookup returns CDR1 MDHEN and CDR2 SYDVKM. The DNA for the CDR3 is TGTGCCAGCAGTACCTCCCTACGCGCCTACAATGAGCAGTTCTTC. Encoded protein: CASSTSLRAYNEQFF. Using reference TRBV28 and TRBJ2-1 for the parts outside the CDR3, the full variable domain is DVKVTQSSRYLVKRTGEKVFLECVQDMDHENMFWYRQDPGLGLRLIYFSYDVKMKEKGDIPEGYSVSREKKERFSLILESASTNQTSMYLCASSTSLRAYNEQFFGPGTRLTVL.

This clone was observed a handful of times. The CDR3 reads CASSLGQMNTEAFF. The CDR3 region has the DNA TGCGCCAGCAGCTTGGGACAGATGAACACTGAAGCTTTCTTT. The chain carries TRBV5-1 and TRBJ1-1; D is possibly TRBD1 (5 bases). The CDR3 length is 14 residues. Trimming left V 0 bases short and J 0 bases short, with 6 bases between. Per germline, CDR1 SGHRS and CDR2 YFSETQ.

The chain employs TRBV27 and TRBJ2-3; 7 nucleotides align to TRBD1. CDR3 length: 14 residues. Germline-derived CDR1 and CDR2 are MNHEY and SMNVEV (reference sequence). V lost 2 bases and J lost 1; bases outside the gene matches: 0. CDR3: CASSLGQGTDTQYF. In DNA, the CDR3 is TGTGCCAGCAGTTTAGGACAGGGCACAGATACGCAGTATTTT.

The chain employs TRBV10-1 and TRBJ1-2, with D unresolved. The germline V and J ends were trimmed by 2 bases and 0 bases, with 4 bases remaining between them. The CDR3 covers 13 residues. Germline assignment: CDR1 WNHNN and CDR2 SYGVQD (reference sequence). The DNA for the CDR3 is TGCGCCAGCAGTGAGAGCTCTAACTATGGCTACACCTTC. Protein sequence: CASSESSNYGYTF.

The rearrangement joins TRBV2 to TRBJ2-7; the match to TRBD1 covers 7 bases. Germline loops: CDR1 SNHLY, CDR2 FYNNEI. J lost 5 bases, V lost 5 bases, and 6 bases had no gene match. This CDR3 contains 13 residues. In nucleotides, the CDR3 is TGTGCCAGCAGTACTGACAGGGAACACGAGCAGTACGTC. Residues: CASSTDREHEQYV.

J is TRBJ2-1 and V is TRBV6-5; TRBD2 might be the D (6 bases). This CDR3 is 14 amino acids long. Germline assignment: CDR1 MNHEY and CDR2 SVGAGI. V was shortened by 9 bases and J by 6 bases, with 18 bases between the two germline ends. CDR3 amino acids: CASTGALGSNEQFF. As DNA, the CDR3 is TGTGCCAGTACCGGGGCACTCGGGAGCAATGAGCAGTTCTTC.

In its sample, this clone was seen once. V usage is TRBV7-8 and J usage is TRBJ2-3; D is possibly TRBD1 (5 bases). V was trimmed by 5 bases and J by 4 bases, leaving 10 bases between them. This CDR3 has 13 residues. The germline V gene has CDR1 SGHVS and CDR2 FQNEAQ. Written as DNA, the CDR3 is TGTGCCAGCAGCCTTGACAGTTCAGATACGCAGTATTTT. Amino acids: CASSLDSSDTQYF.

The gene calls are TRBV5-1 and TRBJ2-3; TRBD2 matches at 13 bases. CDR1 and CDR2 (germline): SGHRS, YFSETQ. V gave up 4 bases and J gave up 4 bases; unmatched junction bases: 9. The CDR3 contains 17 residues. CDR3 protein: CASSARLAGGHSDTQYF. CDR3 DNA sequence: TGCGCCAGCAGCGCGCGACTAGCGGGAGGACATTCAGATACGCAGTATTTT. The full variable domain, completed using reference TRBV5-1 and TRBJ2-3, is KAGVTQTPRYLIKTRGQQVTLSCSPISGHRSVSWYQQTPGQGLQFLFEYFSETQRNKGNFPGRFSGRQFSNSRSEMNVSTLELGDSALYLCASSARLAGGHSDTQYFGPGTRLTVL.

The chain joins TRBV5-6 to TRBJ1-5; D not resolved. Trimming took off 2 bases at V and 4 bases at J, with 10 bases between the two ends. CDR3 length equals 14 residues. Germline V gene data show CDR1 as SGHDT and CDR2 as YYEEEE. CDR3 coding DNA: TGTGCCAGCAGCTTTACAGAGCCGAATCAGCCCCAGCATTTT. Residues: CASSFTEPNQPQHF.

The chain combines TRBV19 with TRBJ2-7; D gene unclear. Deletions cut 1 base from V and 6 bases from J, with 13 bases between. The CDR3 consists of 14 residues. The germline V gene encodes CDR1 LNHDA and CDR2 SQIVND (reference sequence). The CDR3 coding sequence is TGTGCCAGTAGTATAGGTCCCTTCGTGTTCGAGCAGTACTTC. It translates to CASSIGPFVFEQYF.

The chain uses TRBV7-2 and TRBJ1-1, with 9 bases identical to TRBD1. V shed 4 bases and J 1 base; nucleotides not matched to a gene: 1. Germline V gene lookup returns CDR1 SGHTA and CDR2 FQGNSA. This CDR3 is built from 14 residues. The CDR3 spells CASSSGQGNTEAFF. CDR3 nucleotide sequence: TGTGCCAGCAGCTCGGGACAGGGGAACACTGAAGCTTTCTTT.

CDR3 bases: TGTGCCAGCAGTTGGGTCGACGGGACAGATACGCAGTATTTT. Translation: CASSWVDGTDTQYF. This chain links TRBV27 with TRBJ2-3; D call uncertain. The ends were cut back, 4 bases at V and 3 bases at J, with 11 bases in the middle. Germline CDR1 and CDR2: MNHEY and SMNVEV (reference sequence). CDR3 length: 14 residues.

This clone showed up just once. V usage is TRBV5-1 and J usage is TRBJ2-1; TRBD2 matches at 9 bases. Germline values: CDR1 SGHRS, CDR2 YFSETQ. The CDR3 extends over 16 amino acids. With 6 bases clipped from V and 0 bases from J, the junction kept 7 bases outside the gene matches. CDR3 sequence (DNA): TGCGCCAGCACCATTATTAGCGGGAGCTCCTACAATGAGCAGTTCTTC. Amino acids: CASTIISGSSYNEQFF.

The J gene is TRBJ2-1, the V gene TRBV15; 12 nucleotides match TRBD2. CDR3 length equals 17 residues. V was clipped by 0 bases and J by 9 bases; unmatched bases: 9. The germline V gene encodes CDR1 LNHNV and CDR2 YYDKDF (reference sequence). The CDR3 reads CATSRDSLAGGRTEQFF. The CDR3 nucleotides are TGTGCCACCAGCAGAGACTCGCTAGCGGGGGGGCGAACTGAGCAGTTCTTC.